This T cell receptor (beta chain) originates from a study of blood T cell repertoires in COVID-19. Study as a whole: Specimens from acute and convalescent COVID-19 originated in the United States, Italy and Spain. T cells, B-cell-depleted T cells, or PBMCs supplied cDNA or gDNA.

The CDR3 has 16 amino acids. The germline gives CDR1 SGDLS, CDR2 YYNGEE. Trimming stripped 0 bases from V and 0 bases from J, with 10 bases between. Assay used: immunoSEQ multiplex PCR; TCRdb lists only in-frame clones, some missing. Here the sample spans roughly 220,000 clones, just over 85% being singletons. Sequences were obtained from peripheral blood. The chain employs TRBV9 and TRBJ1-3; D is possibly TRBD1 (6 bases). This TCR derives from a man between 25 and 39 years old who had recovered from COVID-19. The CDR3 coding sequence is TGTGCCAGCAGCGTAGACCAGGGGTACTCTGGAAACACCATATATTTT. It codes for CASSVDQGYSGNTIYF.